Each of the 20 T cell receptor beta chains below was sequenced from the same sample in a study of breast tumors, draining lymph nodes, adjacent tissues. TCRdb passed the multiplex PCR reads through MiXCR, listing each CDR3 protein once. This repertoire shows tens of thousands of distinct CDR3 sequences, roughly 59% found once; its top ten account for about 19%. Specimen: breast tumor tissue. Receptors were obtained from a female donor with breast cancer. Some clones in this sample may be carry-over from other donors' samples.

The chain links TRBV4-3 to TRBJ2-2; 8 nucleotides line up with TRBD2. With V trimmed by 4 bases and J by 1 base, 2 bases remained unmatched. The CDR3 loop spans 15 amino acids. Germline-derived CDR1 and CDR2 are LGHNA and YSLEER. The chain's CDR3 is CASSPTSGNTGELFF. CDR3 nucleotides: TGCGCCAGCAGCCCCACTAGCGGGAACACCGGGGAGCTGTTTTTT.

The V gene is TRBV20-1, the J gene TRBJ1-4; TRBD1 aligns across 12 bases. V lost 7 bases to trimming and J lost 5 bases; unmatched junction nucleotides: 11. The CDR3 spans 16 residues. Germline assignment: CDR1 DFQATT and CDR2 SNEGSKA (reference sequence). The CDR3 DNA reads TGCAGTGGCAGGGGGGACAGGGGGCGCGGGAATGAAAAACTGTTTTTT. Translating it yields CSGRGDRGRGNEKLFF.

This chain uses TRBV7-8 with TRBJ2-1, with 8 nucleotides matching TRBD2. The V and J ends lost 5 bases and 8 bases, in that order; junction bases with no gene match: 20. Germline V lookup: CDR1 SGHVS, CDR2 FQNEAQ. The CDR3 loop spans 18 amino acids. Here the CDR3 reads CASSPLASGGTWDDEQFF. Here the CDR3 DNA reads TGTGCCAGCAGCCCCCTGGCGAGCGGGGGCACCTGGGACGATGAGCAGTTCTTC.

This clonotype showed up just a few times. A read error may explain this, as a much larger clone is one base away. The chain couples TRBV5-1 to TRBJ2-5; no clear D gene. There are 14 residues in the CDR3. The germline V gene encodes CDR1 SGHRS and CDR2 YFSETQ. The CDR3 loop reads CASSLGQLEDTQYF. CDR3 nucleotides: TGCGCCAGCAGCTTGGGTCAGCTCGAAGACACCCAGTACTTC.

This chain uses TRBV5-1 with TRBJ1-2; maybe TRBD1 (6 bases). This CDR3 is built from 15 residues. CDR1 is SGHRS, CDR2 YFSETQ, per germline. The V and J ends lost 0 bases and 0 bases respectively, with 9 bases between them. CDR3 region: CASSLGGATNYGYTF. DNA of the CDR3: TGCGCCAGCAGCTTGGGGGGGGCGACTAACTATGGCTACACCTTC.

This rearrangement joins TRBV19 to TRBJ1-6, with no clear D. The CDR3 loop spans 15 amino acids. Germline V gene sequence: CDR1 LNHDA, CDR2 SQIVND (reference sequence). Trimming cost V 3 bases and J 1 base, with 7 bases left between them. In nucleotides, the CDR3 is TGTGCCAGTAGTATGCAGAGATCCTATAATTCACCCCTCCACTTT. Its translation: CASSMQRSYNSPLHF.

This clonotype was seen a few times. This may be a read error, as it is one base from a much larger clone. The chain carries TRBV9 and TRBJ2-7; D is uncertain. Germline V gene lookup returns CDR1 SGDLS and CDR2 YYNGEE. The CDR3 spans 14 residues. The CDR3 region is CASSVYETSYEQSF. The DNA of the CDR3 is TGTGCCAGCAGCGTATACGAGACTTCCTACGAGCAGTCCTTC.

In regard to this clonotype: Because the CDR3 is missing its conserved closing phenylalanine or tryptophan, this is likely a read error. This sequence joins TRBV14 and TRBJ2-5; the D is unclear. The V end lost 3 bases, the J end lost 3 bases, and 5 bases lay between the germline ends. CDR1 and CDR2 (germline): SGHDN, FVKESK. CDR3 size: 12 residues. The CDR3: CASSQGKETQYL. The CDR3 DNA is TGTGCCAGCAGCCAGGGGAAAGAGACCCAGTACCTC.

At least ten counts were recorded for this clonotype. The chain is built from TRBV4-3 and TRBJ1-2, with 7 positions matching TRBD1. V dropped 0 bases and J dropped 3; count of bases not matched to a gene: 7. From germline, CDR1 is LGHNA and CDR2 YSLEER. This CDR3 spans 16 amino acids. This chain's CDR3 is CASSQDRGRGYYGYTF. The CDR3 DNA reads TGCGCCAGCAGCCAAGATAGGGGGCGCGGGTACTATGGCTACACCTTC.

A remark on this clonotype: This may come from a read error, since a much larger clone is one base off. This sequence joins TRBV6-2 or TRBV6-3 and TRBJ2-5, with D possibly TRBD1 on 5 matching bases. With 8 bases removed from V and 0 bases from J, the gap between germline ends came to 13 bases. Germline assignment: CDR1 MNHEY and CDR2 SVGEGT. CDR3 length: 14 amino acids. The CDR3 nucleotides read TGTGCCAGCCAGCCAGGGCCAAACCAAGAGACCCAGTACTTC. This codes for CASQPGPNQETQYF.

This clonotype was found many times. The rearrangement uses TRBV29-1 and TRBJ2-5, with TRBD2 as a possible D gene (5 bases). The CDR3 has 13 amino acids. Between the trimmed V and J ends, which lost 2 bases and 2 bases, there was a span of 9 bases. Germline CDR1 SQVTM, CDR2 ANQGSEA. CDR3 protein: CSVEYRLQETQYF. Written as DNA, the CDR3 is TGCAGCGTTGAATACAGACTACAAGAGACCCAGTACTTC. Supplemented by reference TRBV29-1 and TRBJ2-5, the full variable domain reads SAVISQKPSRDICQRGTSLTIQCQVDSQVTMMFWYRQQPGQSLTLIATANQGSEATYESGFVIDKFPISRPNLTFSTLTVSNMSPEDSSIYLCSVEYRLQETQYFGPGTRLLVL.

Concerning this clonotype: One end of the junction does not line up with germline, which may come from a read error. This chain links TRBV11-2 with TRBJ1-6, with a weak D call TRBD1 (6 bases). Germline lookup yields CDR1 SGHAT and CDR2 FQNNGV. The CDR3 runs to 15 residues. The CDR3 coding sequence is TGTGCCAGCAGCTTAGCAGGGGAGGATAATTCGCCCCTCCACTTT. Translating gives CASSLAGEDNSPLHF.

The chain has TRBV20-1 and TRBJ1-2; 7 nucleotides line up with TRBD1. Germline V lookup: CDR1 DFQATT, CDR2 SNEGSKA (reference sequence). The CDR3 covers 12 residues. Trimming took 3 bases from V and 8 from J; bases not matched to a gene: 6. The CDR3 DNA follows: TGCAGTGCTAGGGGTCAGGGGGAGGGCTACACCTTC. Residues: CSARGQGEGYTF.

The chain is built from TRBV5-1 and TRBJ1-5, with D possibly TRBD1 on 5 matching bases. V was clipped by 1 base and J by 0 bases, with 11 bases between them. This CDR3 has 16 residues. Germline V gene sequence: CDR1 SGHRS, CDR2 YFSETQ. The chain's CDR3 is CASSLSGSDSNQPQHF. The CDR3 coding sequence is TGCGCCAGCAGCTTGTCAGGGTCAGATAGCAATCAGCCCCAGCATTTT.

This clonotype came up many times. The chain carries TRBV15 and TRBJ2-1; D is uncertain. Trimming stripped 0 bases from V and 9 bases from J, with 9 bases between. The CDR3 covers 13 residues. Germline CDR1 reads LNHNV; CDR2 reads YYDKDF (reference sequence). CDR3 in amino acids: CATSRDTGVEQFF. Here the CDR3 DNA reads TGTGCCACCAGCAGAGATACCGGCGTTGAGCAGTTCTTC. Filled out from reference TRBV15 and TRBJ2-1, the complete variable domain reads DAMVIQNPRYQVTQFGKPVTLSCSQTLNHNVMYWYQQKSSQAPKLLFHYYDKDFNNEADTPDNFQSRRPNTSFCFLDIRSPGLGDTAMYLCATSRDTGVEQFFGPGTRLTVL.

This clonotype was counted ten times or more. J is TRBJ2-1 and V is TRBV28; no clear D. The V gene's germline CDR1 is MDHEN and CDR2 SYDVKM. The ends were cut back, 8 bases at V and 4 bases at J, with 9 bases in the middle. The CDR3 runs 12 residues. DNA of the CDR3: TGTGCCAGCGCTGAGGAATACAATGAGCAGTTCTTC. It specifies CASAEEYNEQFF.

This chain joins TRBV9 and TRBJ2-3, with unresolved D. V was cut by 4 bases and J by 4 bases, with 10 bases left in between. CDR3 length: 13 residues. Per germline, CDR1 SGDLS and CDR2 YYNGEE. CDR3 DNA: TGTGCCAGCAGCCAAGGGTCGGCAGATACGCAGTATTTT. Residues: CASSQGSADTQYF.

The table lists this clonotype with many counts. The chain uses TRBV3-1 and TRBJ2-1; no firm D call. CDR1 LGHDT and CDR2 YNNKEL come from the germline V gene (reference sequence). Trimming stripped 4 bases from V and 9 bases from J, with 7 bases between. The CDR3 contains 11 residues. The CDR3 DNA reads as TGTGCCAGCAGCCTCTTCTTTGAGCAGTTCTTC. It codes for CASSLFFEQFF.

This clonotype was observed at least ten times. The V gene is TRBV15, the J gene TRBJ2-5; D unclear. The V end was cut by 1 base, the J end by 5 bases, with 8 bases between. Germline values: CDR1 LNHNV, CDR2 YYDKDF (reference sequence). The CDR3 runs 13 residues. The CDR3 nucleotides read TGTGCCACCAGCAGAGGCATCTATGAGACCCAGTACTTC. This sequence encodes CATSRGIYETQYF.

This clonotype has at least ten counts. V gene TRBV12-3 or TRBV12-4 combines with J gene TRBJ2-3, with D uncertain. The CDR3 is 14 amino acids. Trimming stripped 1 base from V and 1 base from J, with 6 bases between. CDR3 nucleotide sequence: TGTGCCAGCAGTTTAGGGACGGGCACAGATACGCAGTATTTT. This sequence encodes CASSLGTGTDTQYF.